This T cell receptor beta chain was profiled in a study of control samples from healthy donors and cancer patients. Method: immunoSEQ multiplex PCR; TCRdb's copy keeps in-frame clones and lacks some. Among some 130,000 clones, approximately 92% were seen once, and the ten largest hold about 1.9%. Germline-derived CDR1 and CDR2 are SGHRS and YFSETQ. This CDR3 has 14 amino acids. V lost 4 bases and J 4 bases, leaving 14 bases between the germline ends. The sequenced material came from blood. The chain has TRBV5-1 and TRBJ1-2; the D is unclear. This TCR was recovered from a woman between 50 and 59 years old in good health. The DNA of the CDR3 is TGCGCCAGCAGCCGGGGTAATAGTTTCTATGGCTACACCTTC. Amino acids: CASSRGNSFYGYTF.